Below, 18 T cell receptor beta chains from the same sample are listed, as sequenced in a study of early T cells in non-severe SARS-CoV-2 infection. Each CDR3 protein gets one entry after TCRdb re-called the 5' RACE reads with MiXCR. The sample consists of some 98,000 distinct CDR3 sequences, over 15% of them appearing once. Sequencing was carried out using whole blood. These receptors came from an adult who was a healthcare worker with PCR-confirmed SARS-CoV-2 infection or an uninfected control (not recorded which).

V is TRBV12-5 and J is TRBJ2-7; 8 bases match TRBD1. Germline trimming cut 5 bases from V and 7 bases from J; bases unmatched to any gene: 7. The CDR3 contains 13 residues. CDR1 LGHNT and CDR2 FRNRAP come from the germline V gene. CDR3 sequence reads: CASGIGTGREQYF. The CDR3 DNA reads TGTGCTAGTGGTATCGGGACAGGACGAGAGCAGTACTTC.

This clonotype was seen just once. The V gene is TRBV12-3 or TRBV12-4, the J gene TRBJ2-2, with D uncertain. Trimming cost V 1 base and J 1 base, with 7 bases left between them. The CDR3 contains 15 residues. The CDR3 sequence: CASSLEAGNTGELFF. DNA of the CDR3: TGTGCCAGCAGTTTAGAAGCAGGGAACACCGGGGAGCTGTTTTTT.

The chain has TRBV28 and TRBJ2-4, with D tentatively TRBD1 or TRBD2 (6 bases each). Germline V gene sequence: CDR1 MDHEN, CDR2 SYDVKM. This CDR3 has 14 residues. Trimming took 8 bases from V and 3 from J, leaving 14 bases between them. The CDR3 loop reads CASQGGLVKNIQYF. The CDR3 DNA reads TGTGCCAGCCAAGGGGGGTTGGTCAAAAACATTCAGTACTTC.

This clonotype was recorded a few times. The V call is TRBV29-1, the J call TRBJ2-4; no reliable D call. CDR3 size: 15 residues. Trimming cost V 4 bases and J 0 bases, with 13 bases left between them. Germline CDR1 reads SQVTM; CDR2 reads ANQGSEA. For the CDR3, the DNA is TGCAGCGTTGCTGGTGCAGCCCTAGCCAAAAACATTCAGTACTTC. It translates to CSVAGAALAKNIQYF.

Only a few counts were recorded for this clonotype. V usage is TRBV6-1 and J usage is TRBJ2-2; possibly TRBD2 for D (6 bases). This CDR3 has 14 residues. CDR1 is MNHNS, CDR2 SASEGT, per germline. Trimming shortened V by 10 bases and J by 2 bases, and 14 bases separated the two germline ends. The CDR3 bases are TGTGCCATCCCTGGGGAGGTTAACACCGGGGAGCTGTTTTTT. Protein: CAIPGEVNTGELFF.

V is TRBV20-1 and J is TRBJ2-3; 9 bases are a match to TRBD2. Trimming at V came to 4 bases and at J to 5 bases, leaving 7 bases not matched to a gene. Germline values: CDR1 DFQATT, CDR2 SNEGSKA (reference sequence). The CDR3 spans 14 residues. As DNA, the CDR3 is TGCAGTGCTACAGGCGGGAGGGCCGTAGATACGCAGTATTTT. Amino acid sequence: CSATGGRAVDTQYF.

The V and J genes are TRBV6-2 or TRBV6-3 and TRBJ2-2; D might be TRBD1 or TRBD2, each matching 7 bases. This CDR3 has 14 amino acids. The germline CDR1 and CDR2 sequences are MNHEY and SVGEGT. Between the trimmed V and J ends, which lost 6 bases and 7 bases, there was a span of 15 bases. CDR3 loop: CASSSTGEGGELFF. The DNA of the CDR3 is TGTGCCAGCAGCTCAACAGGGGAGGGCGGGGAGCTGTTTTTT.

This clonotype was seen more than once but under ten times. The chain couples TRBV7-2 to TRBJ2-7; a weak D match, TRBD2 (5 bases). The V end was cut by 5 bases, the J end by 4 bases, with 18 bases between. This CDR3 comprises 15 residues. The germline gives CDR1 SGHTA, CDR2 FQGNSA. In nucleotides, the CDR3 is TGTGCCAGCAGCCCGAAGAGAGGGTGGGTGTACGAGCAGTACTTC. This translates into CASSPKRGWVYEQYF.

CDR3 amino acids: CATGLGKTGTRITGELFF. For the CDR3, the DNA is TGTGCCACCGGCCTCGGGAAGACCGGGACTAGAATTACCGGGGAGCTGTTTTTT. The genes are TRBV27 and TRBJ2-2, with 8 bases aligning to TRBD2. The germline V gene has CDR1 MNHEY and CDR2 SMNVEV (reference sequence). The CDR3 totals 18 residues. V was clipped by 10 bases and J by 5 bases; unmatched bases: 21.

This rearrangement joins TRBV5-6 to TRBJ1-1; D remains ambiguous. This CDR3 spans 11 amino acids. Per germline, CDR1 SGHDT and CDR2 YYEEEE. Trimming removed 0 bases from V and 9 bases from J, with 6 bases in between. CDR3 amino acids: CASSLDWQAFF. CDR3 in DNA: TGTGCCAGCAGCTTGGACTGGCAAGCTTTCTTT.

The chain joins TRBV6-2 or TRBV6-3 to TRBJ2-1, with 7 bases matching TRBD2. Germline assignment: CDR1 MNHEY and CDR2 SVGEGT. This CDR3 region has 19 residues. V shed 1 base and J 3 bases; nucleotides not matched to a gene: 15. CDR3 sequence: CASSYFPPSGPSVYNEQFF. The CDR3 coding sequence is TGTGCCAGCAGTTACTTCCCGCCTAGCGGCCCTTCGGTCTACAATGAGCAGTTCTTC.

The J gene is TRBJ1-1, the V gene TRBV30, with D unresolved. CDR1 and CDR2 (germline): GTSNPN, SVGIG (reference sequence). Trimming removed 0 bases at V and 1 base at J, with 6 bases between. The CDR3 extends over 13 amino acids. In nucleotides, the CDR3 is TGTGCCTGGAGTGTATACCAGAACACTGAAGCTTTCTTT. Translated: CAWSVYQNTEAFF. Combining the CDR3 with reference TRBV30 and TRBJ1-1 gives the whole variable domain SQTIHQWPATLVQPVGSPLSLECTVEGTSNPNLYWYRQAAGRGLQLLFYSVGIGQISSEVPQNLSASRPQDRQFILSSKKLLLSDSGFYLCAWSVYQNTEAFFGQGTRLTVV.

The chain links TRBV19 to TRBJ1-4, with D possibly TRBD1 on 6 matching bases. This CDR3 region has 13 residues. V lost 3 bases and J lost 12, with 14 bases in between. Germline V CDR1 and CDR2: LNHDA, SQIVND (reference sequence). CDR3 in DNA: TGTGCCAGTAGTATCCAGGGGATGGTGGAACTGTTTTTT. Residues: CASSIQGMVELFF.

In its sample, this clonotype was seen a few times. The CDR3 carries no conserved terminal phenylalanine or tryptophan, so it likely arises from a read error. The V gene is TRBV6-6, the J gene TRBJ2-1; the D is unclear. The CDR3 is 14 residues long. The ends were cut back, 0 bases at V and 3 bases at J, with 6 bases in the middle. CDR1 is MNHNY, CDR2 SVGAGI, per germline (reference sequence). The CDR3 region is CASSYSTDYNEQFV. CDR3 nucleotide sequence: TGTGCCAGCAGTTACTCGACTGACTACAATGAGCAGTTCGTC.

The rearrangement joins TRBV20-1 to TRBJ1-2; 7 bases fit TRBD1. Germline CDR1 DFQATT, CDR2 SNEGSKA (reference sequence). The CDR3 sequence is 12 residues long. Unmatched junction bases numbered 4, after V lost 5 bases and J lost 4 bases. As DNA, the CDR3 is TGCAGTGCTTGGGACAGCCGCTATGGCTACACCTTC. Protein: CSAWDSRYGYTF.

This clonotype appeared many times. The rearrangement links TRBV4-3 to TRBJ2-1; perhaps D is TRBD1 or TRBD2 (6 bases each). The CDR3 contains 16 residues. The V gene lost 0 bases and the J gene lost 7 bases, with 16 bases spanning the gap. Germline values: CDR1 LGHNA, CDR2 YSLEER. This CDR3 is CASSQDGLGGVNEQFF. The CDR3 DNA follows: TGCGCCAGCAGCCAAGATGGGTTGGGGGGCGTAAATGAGCAGTTCTTC.

The CDR3 spells CASSLGLARGTDTQYF. In DNA form, the CDR3 reads TGTGCCAGCAGCCTGGGACTAGCCCGGGGGACAGATACGCAGTATTTT. The chain recombines TRBV7-8 with TRBJ2-3, with 9 bases identical to TRBD2. V lost 5 bases, J lost 3 bases, and 9 bases stayed unmatched. CDR1 and CDR2 (germline): SGHVS, FQNEAQ. The CDR3 contains 16 residues.

This clonotype showed up many times. The chain is built from TRBV7-9 and TRBJ1-1, with 7 nucleotides matching TRBD1. Germline assignment: CDR1 SEHNR and CDR2 FQNEAQ (reference sequence). This CDR3 is built from 14 residues. Trimming removed 4 bases from V and 2 bases from J; junction bases left unmatched: 4. CDR3 residues: CASSSQGVNTEAFF. In nucleotides, the CDR3 is TGTGCCAGCAGCTCGCAGGGGGTTAACACTGAAGCTTTCTTT.